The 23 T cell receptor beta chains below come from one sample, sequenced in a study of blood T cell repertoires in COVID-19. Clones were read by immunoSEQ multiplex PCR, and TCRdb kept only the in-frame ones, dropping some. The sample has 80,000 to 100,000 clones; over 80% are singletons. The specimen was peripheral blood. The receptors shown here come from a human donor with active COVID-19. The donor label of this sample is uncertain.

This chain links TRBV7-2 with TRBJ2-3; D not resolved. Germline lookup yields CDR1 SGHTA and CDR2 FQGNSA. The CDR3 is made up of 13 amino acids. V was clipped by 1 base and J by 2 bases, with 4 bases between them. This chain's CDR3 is CASSLGATDTQYF. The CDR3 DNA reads TGTGCCAGCAGCTTAGGGGCCACAGATACGCAGTATTTT.

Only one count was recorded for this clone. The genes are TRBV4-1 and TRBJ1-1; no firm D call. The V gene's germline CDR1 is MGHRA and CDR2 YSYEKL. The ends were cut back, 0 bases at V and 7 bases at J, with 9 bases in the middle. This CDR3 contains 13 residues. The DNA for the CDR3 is TGCGCCAGCAGCCAAGATCTAGAGAGTGAAGCTTTCTTT. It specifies CASSQDLESEAFF.

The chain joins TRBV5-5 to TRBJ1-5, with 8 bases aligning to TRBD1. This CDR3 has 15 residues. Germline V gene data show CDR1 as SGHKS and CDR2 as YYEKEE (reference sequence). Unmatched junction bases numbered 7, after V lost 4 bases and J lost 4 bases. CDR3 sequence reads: CASSVTGDGNQPQHF. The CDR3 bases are TGTGCCAGCAGCGTGACAGGGGACGGGAATCAGCCCCAGCATTTT.

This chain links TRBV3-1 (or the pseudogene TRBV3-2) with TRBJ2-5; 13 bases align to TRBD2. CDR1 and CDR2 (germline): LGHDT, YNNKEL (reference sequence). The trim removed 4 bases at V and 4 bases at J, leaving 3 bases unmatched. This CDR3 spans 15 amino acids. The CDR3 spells CASSLLAGGGETQYF. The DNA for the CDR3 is TGTGCCAGCAGCCTACTAGCGGGGGGGGGAGAGACCCAGTACTTC.

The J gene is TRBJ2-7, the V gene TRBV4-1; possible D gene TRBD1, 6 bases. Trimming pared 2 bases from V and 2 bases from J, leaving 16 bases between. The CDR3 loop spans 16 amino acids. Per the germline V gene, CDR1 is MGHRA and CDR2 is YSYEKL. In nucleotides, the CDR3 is TGCGCCAGCAGCCAAAGACGGGCCGAGGGGGCCTACGAGCAGTACTTC. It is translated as CASSQRRAEGAYEQYF.

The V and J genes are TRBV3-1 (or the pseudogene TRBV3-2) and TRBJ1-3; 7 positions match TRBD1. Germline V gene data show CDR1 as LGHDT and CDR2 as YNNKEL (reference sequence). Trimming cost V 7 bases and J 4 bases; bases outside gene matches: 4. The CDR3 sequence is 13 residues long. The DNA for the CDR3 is TGTGCCAGCAAGTCCAGGGGGGGAAACACCATATATTTT. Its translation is CASKSRGGNTIYF.

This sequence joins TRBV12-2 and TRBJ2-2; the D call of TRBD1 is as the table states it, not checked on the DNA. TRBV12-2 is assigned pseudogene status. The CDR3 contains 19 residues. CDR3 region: CASRLEGRGQKLNTGELFF. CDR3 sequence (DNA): TGTGCAAGTCGCTTAGAGGGCAGGGGCCAGAAATTAAACACCGGGGAGCTGTTTTTT.

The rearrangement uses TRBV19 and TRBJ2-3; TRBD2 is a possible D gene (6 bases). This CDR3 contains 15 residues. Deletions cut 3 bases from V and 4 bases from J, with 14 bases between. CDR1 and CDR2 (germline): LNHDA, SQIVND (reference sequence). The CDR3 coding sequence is TGTGCCAGTAGTATGGCCGCGGGGCCCCCAGATACGCAGTATTTT. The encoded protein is CASSMAAGPPDTQYF. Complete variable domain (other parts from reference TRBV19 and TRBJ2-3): DGGITQSPKYLFRKEGQNVTLSCEQNLNHDAMYWYRQDPGQGLRLIYYSQIVNDFQKGDIAEGYSVSREKKESFPLTVTSAQKNPTAFYLCASSMAAGPPDTQYFGPGTRLTVL.

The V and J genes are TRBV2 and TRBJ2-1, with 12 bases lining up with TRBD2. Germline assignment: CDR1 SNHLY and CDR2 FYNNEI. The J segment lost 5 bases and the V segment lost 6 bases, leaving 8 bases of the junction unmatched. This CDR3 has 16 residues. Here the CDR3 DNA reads TGTGCCAGCAGCCGCGGACTAGCGGGGTCGAACAATGAGCAGTTCTTC. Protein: CASSRGLAGSNNEQFF.

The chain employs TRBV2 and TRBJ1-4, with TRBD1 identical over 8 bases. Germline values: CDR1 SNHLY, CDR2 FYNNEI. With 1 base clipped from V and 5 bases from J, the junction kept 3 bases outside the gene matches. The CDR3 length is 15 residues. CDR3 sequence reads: CASSEGQGANEKLFF. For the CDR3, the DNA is TGTGCCAGCAGTGAAGGGCAGGGGGCAAATGAAAAACTGTTTTTT.

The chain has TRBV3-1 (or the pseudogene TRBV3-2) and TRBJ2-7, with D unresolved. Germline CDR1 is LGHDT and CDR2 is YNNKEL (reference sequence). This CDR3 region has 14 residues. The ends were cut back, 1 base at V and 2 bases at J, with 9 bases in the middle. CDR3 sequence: CASSQVRMAYEQYF. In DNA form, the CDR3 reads TGTGCCAGCAGCCAAGTCAGGATGGCCTACGAGCAGTACTTC.

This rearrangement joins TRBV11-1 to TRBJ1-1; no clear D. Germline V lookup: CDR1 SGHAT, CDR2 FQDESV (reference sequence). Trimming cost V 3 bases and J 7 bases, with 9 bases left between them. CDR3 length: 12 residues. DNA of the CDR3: TGTGCCAGCAGCTTGAGGAGGAATGAAGCTTTCTTT. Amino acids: CASSLRRNEAFF. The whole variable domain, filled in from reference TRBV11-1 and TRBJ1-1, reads EAEVAQSPRYKITEKSQAVAFWCDPISGHATLYWYRQILGQGPELLVQFQDESVVDDSQLPKDRFSAERLKGVDSTLKIQPAELGDSAMYLCASSLRRNEAFFGQGTRLTVV.

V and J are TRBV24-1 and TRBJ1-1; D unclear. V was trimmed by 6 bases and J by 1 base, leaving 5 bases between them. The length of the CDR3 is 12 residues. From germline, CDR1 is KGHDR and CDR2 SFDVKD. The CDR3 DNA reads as TGTGCCACCAGTACAAAGAACACTGAAGCTTTCTTT. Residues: CATSTKNTEAFF.

CDR3 nucleotide sequence: TGTGCCAGCAGCTTCTTACTAGCGGGGCAAGAGACCCAGTACTTC. As protein: CASSFLLAGQETQYF. The chain has TRBV7-9 and TRBJ2-5; TRBD2 aligns across 10 bases. Per germline, CDR1 SEHNR and CDR2 FQNEAQ (reference sequence). V trimming: 3 bases; J trimming: 2 bases; junction bases outside the gene matches: 3. The CDR3 spans 15 residues.

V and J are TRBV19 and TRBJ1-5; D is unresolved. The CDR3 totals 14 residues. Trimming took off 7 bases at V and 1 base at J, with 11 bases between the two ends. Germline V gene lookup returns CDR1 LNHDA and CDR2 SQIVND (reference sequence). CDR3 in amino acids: CASTLAVSNQPQHF. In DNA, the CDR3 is TGTGCCAGTACTTTAGCGGTGAGCAATCAGCCCCAGCATTTT. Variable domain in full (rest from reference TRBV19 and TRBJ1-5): DGGITQSPKYLFRKEGQNVTLSCEQNLNHDAMYWYRQDPGQGLRLIYYSQIVNDFQKGDIAEGYSVSREKKESFPLTVTSAQKNPTAFYLCASTLAVSNQPQHFGDGTRLSIL.

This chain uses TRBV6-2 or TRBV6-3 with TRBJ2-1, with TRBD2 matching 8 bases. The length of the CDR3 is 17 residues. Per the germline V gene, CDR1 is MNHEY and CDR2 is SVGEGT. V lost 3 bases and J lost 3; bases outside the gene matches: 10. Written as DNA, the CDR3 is TGTGCCAGCAGTTATTTGGGGCGGGGGGCGCTCTACAATGAGCAGTTCTTC. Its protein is CASSYLGRGALYNEQFF.

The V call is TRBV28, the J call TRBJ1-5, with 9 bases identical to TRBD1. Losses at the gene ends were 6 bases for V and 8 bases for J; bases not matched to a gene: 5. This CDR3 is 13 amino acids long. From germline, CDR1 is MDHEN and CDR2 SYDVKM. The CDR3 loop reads CASSRTGVKPQHF. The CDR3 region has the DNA TGTGCCAGCAGCCGGACAGGGGTTAAGCCCCAGCATTTT.

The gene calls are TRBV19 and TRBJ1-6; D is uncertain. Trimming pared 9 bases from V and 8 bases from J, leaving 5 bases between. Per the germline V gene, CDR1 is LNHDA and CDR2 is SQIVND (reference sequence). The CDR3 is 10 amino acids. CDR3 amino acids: CASGDSPLHF. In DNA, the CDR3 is TGTGCCAGCGGGGATTCACCCCTCCACTTT.

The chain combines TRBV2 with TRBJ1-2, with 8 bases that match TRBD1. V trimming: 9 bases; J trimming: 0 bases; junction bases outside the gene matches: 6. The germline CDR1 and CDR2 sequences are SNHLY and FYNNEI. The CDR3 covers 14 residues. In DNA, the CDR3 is TGTGCCAGTTTGGAGACAGGGGCTAACTATGGCTACACCTTC. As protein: CASLETGANYGYTF.

The CDR3 region has the DNA TGCGCCAGCAGCTATACAGGGGCAACAGTTCCCGACTATGGCTACACCTTC. It yields the protein CASSYTGATVPDYGYTF. V and J are TRBV5-1 and TRBJ1-2; 7 nucleotides line up with TRBD1. The J segment lost 3 bases and the V segment lost 3 bases, leaving 14 bases of the junction unmatched. Germline CDR1 reads SGHRS; CDR2 reads YFSETQ. The CDR3 runs 17 residues.

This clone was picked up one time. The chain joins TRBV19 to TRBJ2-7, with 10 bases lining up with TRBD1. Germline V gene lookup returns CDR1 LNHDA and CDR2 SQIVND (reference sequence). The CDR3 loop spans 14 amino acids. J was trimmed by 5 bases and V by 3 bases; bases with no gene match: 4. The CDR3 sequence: CASSIGQGVNEQYF. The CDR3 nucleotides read TGTGCCAGTAGTATCGGACAGGGGGTGAACGAGCAGTACTTC.

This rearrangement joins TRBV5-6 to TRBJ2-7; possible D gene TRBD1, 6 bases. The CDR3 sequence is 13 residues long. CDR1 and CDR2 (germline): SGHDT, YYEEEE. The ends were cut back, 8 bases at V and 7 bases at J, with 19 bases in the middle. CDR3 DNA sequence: TGTGCCAGTCAGGGGACCGAACTACGGGAGCAGTACTTC. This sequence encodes CASQGTELREQYF.

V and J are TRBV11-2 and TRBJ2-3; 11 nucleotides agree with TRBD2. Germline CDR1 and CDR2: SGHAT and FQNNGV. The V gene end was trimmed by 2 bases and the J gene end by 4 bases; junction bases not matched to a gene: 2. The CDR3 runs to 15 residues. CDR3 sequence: CASSLFSGGADTQYF. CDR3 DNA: TGTGCCAGCAGCTTATTTAGCGGGGGGGCAGATACGCAGTATTTT.